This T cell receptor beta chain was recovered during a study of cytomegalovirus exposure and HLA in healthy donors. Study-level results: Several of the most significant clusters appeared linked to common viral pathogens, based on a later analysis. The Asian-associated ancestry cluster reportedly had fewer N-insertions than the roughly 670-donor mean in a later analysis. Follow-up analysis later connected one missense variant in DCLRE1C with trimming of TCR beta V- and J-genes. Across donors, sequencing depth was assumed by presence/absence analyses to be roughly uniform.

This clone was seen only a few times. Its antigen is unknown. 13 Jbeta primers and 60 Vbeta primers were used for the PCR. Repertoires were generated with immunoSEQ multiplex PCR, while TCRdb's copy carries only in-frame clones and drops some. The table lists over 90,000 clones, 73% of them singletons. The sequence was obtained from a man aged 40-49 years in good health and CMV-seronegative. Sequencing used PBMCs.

The CDR3 DNA reads TGTGCCAGCAGTGCGGGACACTCTTCTACCTACTATGGCTACACCTTC. It encodes CASSAGHSSTYYGYTF. The chain links TRBV2 to TRBJ1-2; D is perhaps TRBD1 (6 bases). Germline CDR1 is SNHLY and CDR2 is FYNNEI. Trimming cost V 4 bases and J 3 bases, with 18 bases left between them. The CDR3 totals 16 residues.